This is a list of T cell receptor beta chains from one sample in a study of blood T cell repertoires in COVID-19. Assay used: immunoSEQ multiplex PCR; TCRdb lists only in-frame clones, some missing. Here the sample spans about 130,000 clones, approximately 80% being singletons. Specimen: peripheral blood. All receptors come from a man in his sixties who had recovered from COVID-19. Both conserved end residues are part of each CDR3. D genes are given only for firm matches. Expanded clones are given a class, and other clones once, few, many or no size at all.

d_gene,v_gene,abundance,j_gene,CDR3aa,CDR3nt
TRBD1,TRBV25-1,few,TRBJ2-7,CASSLGQGLYEQYF,TGTGCCAGCAGTTTAGGACAGGGGCTGTACGAGCAGTACTTC
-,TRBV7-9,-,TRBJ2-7,CASSLGGGWDEQYF,TGTGCCAGCAGCTTAGGCGGCGGATGGGACGAGCAGTACTTC
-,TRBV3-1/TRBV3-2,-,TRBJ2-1,CASSQDRRGEQFF,TGTGCCAGCAGCCAAGATAGGCGGGGTGAGCAGTTCTTC
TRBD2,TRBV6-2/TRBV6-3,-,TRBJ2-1,CASSYREGPVEQFF,TGTGCCAGCAGTTACCGGGAGGGCCCCGTTGAGCAGTTCTTC
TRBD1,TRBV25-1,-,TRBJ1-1,CASRAGGDTEAFF,TGTGCCAGCAGAGCAGGGGGCGACACTGAAGCTTTCTTT
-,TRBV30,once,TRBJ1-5,CAWSLGNGNQPQHF,TGTGCCTGGAGCCTCGGGAATGGCAATCAGCCCCAGCATTTT
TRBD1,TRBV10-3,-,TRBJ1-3,CAISEQTGDGNTIYF,TGTGCCATCAGTGAGCAGACAGGGGACGGAAACACCATATATTTT
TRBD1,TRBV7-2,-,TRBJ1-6,CASSSTGTGASPLHF,TGTGCCAGCAGCTCAACCGGGACAGGGGCCTCACCCCTCCACTTT
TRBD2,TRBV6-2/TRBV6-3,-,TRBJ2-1,CASSFLLAGAEQFF,TGTGCCAGCAGTTTTCTGTTAGCGGGGGCTGAGCAGTTCTTC
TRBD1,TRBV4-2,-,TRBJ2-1,CASSQGGQGRDEQFF,TGTGCCAGCAGCCAAGGGGGACAGGGGAGGGATGAGCAGTTCTTC
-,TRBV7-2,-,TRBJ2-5,CASSLTSGSQETQYF,TGTGCCAGCAGCTTAACAAGCGGTAGCCAAGAGACCCAGTACTTC
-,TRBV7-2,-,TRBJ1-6,CASSLVKQGNSPLHF,TGTGCCAGCAGCTTAGTGAAACAGGGAAATTCACCCCTCCACTTT
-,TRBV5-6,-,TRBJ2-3,CASSLGRGPPTDTQYF,TGTGCCAGCAGCTTGGGTAGAGGGCCACCCACAGATACGCAGTATTTT
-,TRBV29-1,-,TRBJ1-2,CSVESGGLGYTF,TGCAGCGTTGAGAGCGGGGGGCTGGGCTACACCTTC
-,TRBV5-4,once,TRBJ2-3,CASSSVGEGGDKDTQYF,TGTGCCAGCAGCTCGGTGGGAGAGGGTGGAGATAAAGATACGCAGTATTTT
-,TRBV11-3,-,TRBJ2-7,CASSLARWGRNEQYF,TGTGCCAGCAGCTTAGCTCGATGGGGGAGGAACGAGCAGTACTTC
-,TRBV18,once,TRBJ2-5,CASSPGVAQETQYF,TGTGCCAGCTCACCAGGAGTGGCCCAAGAGACCCAGTACTTC